One and the same sample provided the 12 T cell receptor beta chains below, sequenced in a study of cytomegalovirus exposure and HLA in healthy donors. A multiplex PCR was run with 60 Vbeta primers and 13 Jbeta primers. The data were produced by immunoSEQ multiplex PCR, yet TCRdb's version contains in-frame clones alone and is incomplete. The table includes over 150,000 clones, approximately 80% detected once. The sequenced material came from PBMCs. These receptors all come from a man aged 18 to 29 in good health and CMV-seronegative.

The V and J genes are TRBV9 and TRBJ2-7, with 10 bases that match TRBD2. The germline V gene has CDR1 SGDLS and CDR2 YYNGEE. J was trimmed by 2 bases and V by 0 bases; bases with no gene match: 2. The CDR3 totals 15 residues. CDR3 DNA: TGTGCCAGCAGCGTAGGAGCGGGAGGGGCCTACGAGCAGTACTTC. It translates to CASSVGAGGAYEQYF.

V usage is TRBV2 and J usage is TRBJ2-5; D uncertain. CDR1 is SNHLY, CDR2 FYNNEI, per germline. V dropped 6 bases and J dropped 2 bases, with 10 bases sitting between them. The CDR3 length is 13 residues. This chain's CDR3 is CASRGVSQETQYF. CDR3 bases: TGTGCCAGCAGGGGCGTTAGTCAAGAGACCCAGTACTTC.

The rearrangement uses TRBV19 and TRBJ1-1; 7 bases align to TRBD1. Germline CDR1 LNHDA, CDR2 SQIVND (reference sequence). J was trimmed by 4 bases and V by 3 bases; bases with no gene match: 5. CDR3 length: 14 amino acids. The DNA of the CDR3 is TGTGCCAGTAGTATTAGGGGGCCGGTCACTGAAGCTTTCTTT. It yields the protein CASSIRGPVTEAFF.

V is TRBV5-1 and J is TRBJ1-1, with TRBD1 matching 9 bases. Germline assignment: CDR1 SGHRS and CDR2 YFSETQ. This CDR3 contains 15 residues. V was clipped by 4 bases and J by 4 bases; unmatched bases: 8. This CDR3 is CASSGRDREVTEAFF. The CDR3 nucleotides are TGCGCCAGCAGCGGCCGGGACAGGGAAGTCACTGAAGCTTTCTTT.

This sequence joins TRBV6-4 and TRBJ2-2; 8 bases fit TRBD1. J was trimmed by 4 bases and V by 5 bases; bases with no gene match: 6. The CDR3 is 15 residues long. Germline lookup yields CDR1 MRHNA and CDR2 SNTAGT. The CDR3 nucleotides read TGTGCCAGCAGTCCTCAGGGGGCAAGCACCGGGGAGCTGTTTTTT. It specifies CASSPQGASTGELFF.

This clone has only a few counts. This chain joins TRBV7-9 and TRBJ1-1; D ambiguous. The CDR3 length is 12 residues. The V gene lost 7 bases and the J gene lost 5 bases, with 11 bases spanning the gap. CDR1 and CDR2 (germline): SEHNR, FQNEAQ (reference sequence). The CDR3 loop reads CASKIGLTEAFF. For the CDR3, the DNA is TGTGCCAGCAAAATAGGACTGACTGAAGCTTTCTTT.

V is TRBV10-1 and J is TRBJ2-1; 8 nucleotides align to TRBD2. The CDR3 is 12 amino acids. Trimming cost V 5 bases and J 12 bases; bases outside gene matches: 6. Per the germline V gene, CDR1 is WNHNN and CDR2 is SYGVQD (reference sequence). CDR3 region: CASSPGAGGQFF. The CDR3 DNA reads as TGCGCCAGCAGTCCGGGGGCGGGGGGGCAGTTCTTC.

The chain combines TRBV19 with TRBJ1-6; possible D gene TRBD1, 6 bases. V was shortened by 9 bases and J by 8 bases, with 23 bases between the two germline ends. This CDR3 contains 16 residues. Germline assignment: CDR1 LNHDA and CDR2 SQIVND (reference sequence). The CDR3 sequence is CASRGGAAVVDSPLHF. As DNA, the CDR3 is TGTGCCAGCCGAGGGGGGGCGGCGGTGGTGGATTCACCCCTCCACTTT.

J is TRBJ2-3 and V is TRBV7-9; 12 bases match TRBD2. V lost 4 bases, J lost 5 bases, and 7 bases stayed unmatched. CDR1 is SEHNR, CDR2 FQNEAQ, per germline (reference sequence). CDR3 length equals 16 residues. CDR3 amino acids: CASSSPSGRAIDTQYF. The CDR3 DNA reads TGTGCCAGCAGCTCGCCTAGCGGGAGGGCCATAGATACGCAGTATTTT.

The chain uses TRBV5-1 and TRBJ1-2, with 9 bases identical to TRBD1. V gave up 7 bases and J gave up 7 bases; unmatched junction bases: 8. The germline gives CDR1 SGHRS, CDR2 YFSETQ. CDR3 length: 13 amino acids. The CDR3 DNA follows: TGCGCCAGCCAAACCGGGACAGGGTTTGGCTACACCTTC. As protein: CASQTGTGFGYTF.

V usage is TRBV7-2 and J usage is TRBJ2-1, with 9 bases matching TRBD2. The CDR3 length is 16 residues. The junction had 6 bases not matched to a gene; V was cut back by 2 bases and J by 4 bases. Germline CDR1 is SGHTA and CDR2 is FQGNSA. The CDR3 is CASSLNRLAGYNEQFF. The CDR3 DNA is TGTGCCAGCAGCTTAAATAGGCTAGCGGGGTACAATGAGCAGTTCTTC.

This chain connects TRBV21-1 to TRBJ2-7; the DNA was not compared with TRBD1, the D call given in the table. TRBV21-1 is a pseudogene locus. The CDR3 is 13 residues long. The CDR3: CASSKEDNYEQYF. CDR3 sequence (DNA): TGTGCCAGCAGCAAAGAAGACAACTACGAGCAGTACTTC.